The T cell receptor (beta chain) described here comes from a study of T cells after yellow fever vaccination. Study outcomes and limitations: The booster saw the reappearance of most primary-vaccination clones (roughly 96% CD4, about 85% CD8). Clonotype sharing between CD4 and CD8 compartments was small.

V was clipped by 5 bases and J by 7 bases, with 10 bases between them. Germline V CDR1 and CDR2: SGHTA, FQGNSA. There are 12 residues in the CDR3. UMIs were added to TCR cDNA along with a universal primer site when it was made by 5'RACE template switching. Each CDR3 protein is one row after TCRdb ran MiXCR on the 5' RACE reads. This sample yields under 600,000 distinct CDR3 sequences, of which 21% are seen a single time; 15% to 20% belongs to the top ten. As for this clonotype: Antigen: not known.

The sample was PBMCs, taken roughly 20 days after the first yellow fever vaccination. The source is a man aged 18-30 years who received the YFV17D yellow fever vaccine. The gene calls are TRBV7-2 and TRBJ2-3; no clear D gene. The CDR3 protein is CASSPRAYTQYF. The CDR3 DNA follows: TGTGCCAGCAGCCCCCGCGCGTATACGCAGTATTTT.